Included here is one T cell receptor (beta chain) sequence, with context. Its antigen remains unknown. The sample belongs to a study of blood T cells in healthy people across ages. Points from the study as a whole: It was found that TCR beta diversity correlated strongly with the percentage of naive T cells.

Then a second PCR, running roughly 6 to 12 cycles, was carried out with a sample-barcoded 5' primer and a J-beta primer mix. TCRdb used MiXCR to reprocess the 5' RACE reads, holding one entry per CDR3 protein. The sample has about 800,000 distinct CDR3 sequences, 20% to 25% seen once; the top ten hold roughly 3.8%. Separately, the same data were catalogued under a study of T cells of mothers and their children.

Sequencing was performed on blood. The receptor comes from a boy between 10 and 17 years old in good health.

This CDR3 reads CASSSLDIKETQYF. For the CDR3, the DNA is TGCGCCAGCAGCTCGCTTGACATAAAAGAGACCCAGTACTTC. The V call is TRBV5-1, the J call TRBJ2-5; D is unresolved. V was trimmed by 3 bases and J by 3 bases, leaving 12 bases between them. The CDR3 extends over 14 amino acids. In germline, CDR1 is SGHRS, CDR2 YFSETQ.